The 15 T cell receptor beta chains in this list originate from one sample, sequenced in a study of T cells after yellow fever vaccination. TCRdb re-called the 5' RACE reads through MiXCR, storing one row per CDR3 protein. The top ten hold approximately 19% of the sample, which has about 340,000 distinct CDR3 sequences, 8.5% to 10% seen once. The specimen was PBMCs, collected on the day of the first yellow fever vaccination. Every receptor here comes from a man between 18 and 29 years old who received the YFV17D yellow fever vaccine.

This clonotype was seen only a few times. At one end the junction does not follow the germline gene, possibly because of a read error. This rearrangement joins TRBV28 to TRBJ2-5; D not certain. Germline V lookup: CDR1 MDHEN, CDR2 SYDVKM. This CDR3 has 9 residues. CDR3 amino acids: CASSFAPNF. CDR3 coding DNA: TGTGCCAGCAGTTTCGCCCCGAACTTC.

This clonotype has only a few counts. The chain is built from TRBV25-1 and TRBJ2-3; D call uncertain. The length of the CDR3 is 12 residues. Between the trimmed V and J ends, which lost 4 bases and 2 bases, there was a span of 4 bases. CDR1 is MGHDK and CDR2 is SYGVNS in the germline V gene. The CDR3 nucleotides read TGTGCCAGCAGTGGGCCCACAGATACGCAGTATTTT. It specifies CASSGPTDTQYF.

The chain couples TRBV7-2 to TRBJ2-7; TRBD2 might be the D (5 bases). The CDR3 extends over 14 amino acids. Germline lookup yields CDR1 SGHTA and CDR2 FQGNSA. Trimming stripped 5 bases from V and 1 base from J, with 12 bases between. The CDR3 region is CASSTQLVSYEQYF. The CDR3 DNA follows: TGTGCCAGCAGCACTCAACTAGTTTCCTACGAGCAGTACTTC.

This rearrangement joins TRBV6-1 to TRBJ1-2; a weak D match, TRBD1 (5 bases). This CDR3 contains 13 residues. Trimming stripped 7 bases from V and 5 bases from J, with 14 bases between. Germline CDR1 and CDR2: MNHNS and SASEGT. CDR3 protein: CASTRQSLYGYTF. The CDR3 region has the DNA TGTGCCAGCACTCGACAGTCACTTTATGGCTACACCTTC.

CDR3 sequence: CASGDEYNEQFF. CDR3 bases: TGTGCCAGCGGAGATGAATACAATGAGCAGTTCTTC. The chain recombines TRBV9 with TRBJ2-1; D remains unclear. Germline CDR1 and CDR2: SGDLS and YYNGEE. V was cut by 7 bases and J by 4 bases, with 9 bases left in between. The CDR3 extends over 12 amino acids. Complete variable domain (other parts from reference TRBV9 and TRBJ2-1): DSGVTQTPKHLITATGQRVTLRCSPRSGDLSVYWYQQSLDQGLQFLIQYYNGEERAKGNILERFSAQQFPDLHSELNLSSLELGDSALYFCASGDEYNEQFFGPGTRLTVL.

The gene calls are TRBV20-1 and TRBJ2-1, with D tentatively TRBD1 (6 bases). CDR1 is DFQATT and CDR2 is SNEGSKA in the germline V gene (reference sequence). This CDR3 region has 14 residues. Deletions cut 6 bases from V and 3 bases from J, with 15 bases between. CDR3 protein: CSATDRLNYNEQFF. The CDR3 DNA sequence: TGCAGTGCAACTGACAGGTTAAACTACAATGAGCAGTTCTTC.

In regard to this clonotype: Germline is not matched at one junction end, which may reflect a read error. The gene calls are TRBV2 and TRBJ2-5; TRBD2 is a possible D gene (7 bases). Per germline, CDR1 SNHLY and CDR2 FYNNEI. The CDR3 is made up of 18 amino acids. The DNA for the CDR3 is TGTGCCTGCAGTTTCGGGTCGATGGGGGCGGGGGCCCAAGAGACCCAGTACTTC. Translated, it gives CACSFGSMGAGAQETQYF.

This clonotype was seen a handful of times. This chain joins TRBV5-1 and TRBJ1-3; D is possibly TRBD1 (5 bases). Trimming took 0 bases from V and 4 from J, leaving 17 bases between them. This CDR3 contains 17 residues. Germline V gene sequence: CDR1 SGHRS, CDR2 YFSETQ. The CDR3 DNA is TGCGCCAGCAGCTTGGTATCTGCCCCGGGGCTCGGAAACACCATATATTTT. It translates to CASSLVSAPGLGNTIYF.

This clonotype has more than one count but fewer than ten. This chain joins TRBV12-3 or TRBV12-4 and TRBJ2-2; 7 nucleotides match TRBD1. The CDR3 covers 15 residues. V lost 8 bases to trimming and J lost 5 bases; unmatched junction nucleotides: 11. CDR3 sequence: CASEGEGATTGELFF. CDR3 coding DNA: TGTGCCAGCGAGGGTGAGGGGGCGACTACCGGGGAGCTGTTTTTT.

V and J are TRBV11-1 and TRBJ2-6; a weak D match, TRBD1 (6 bases). CDR3 length: 18 amino acids. Germline lookup yields CDR1 SGHAT and CDR2 FQDESV (reference sequence). Trimming removed 4 bases at V and 1 base at J, with 17 bases between. CDR3 DNA: TGTGCCAGCAGCTCCCCTCAGGGGAAGCTTTCTGGGGCCAACGTCCTGACTTTC. Protein sequence: CASSSPQGKLSGANVLTF.

This clonotype was counted a few times. V and J are TRBV27 and TRBJ1-2, with D maybe TRBD1 (5 bases). This CDR3 has 14 amino acids. V was cut by 7 bases and J by 4 bases, with 16 bases left in between. Germline CDR1 is MNHEY and CDR2 is SMNVEV (reference sequence). Written as DNA, the CDR3 is TGTGCCAGCACCAGAAGTGGGGGTCTCTATGGCTACACCTTC. It is translated as CASTRSGGLYGYTF.

This clonotype was seen only a few times. The chain combines TRBV4-1 with TRBJ1-3; D uncertain. CDR3 length: 15 amino acids. Germline values: CDR1 MGHRA, CDR2 YSYEKL. V was shortened by 2 bases and J by 2 bases, with 10 bases between the two germline ends. The CDR3 region is CASSQPSDPGNTIYF. CDR3 bases: TGCGCCAGCAGCCAACCTTCGGATCCTGGAAACACCATATATTTT.

In this sample, this clonotype turned up many times. The chain recombines TRBV5-1 with TRBJ1-1, with a weak D call TRBD1 (6 bases). The CDR3 runs 15 residues. The germline V gene has CDR1 SGHRS and CDR2 YFSETQ. V gave up 4 bases and J gave up 2 bases, with 15 bases separating them. The CDR3 region has the DNA TGCGCCAGCAGCGTTGGAGGGGGGGATAACACTGAAGCTTTCTTT. It encodes CASSVGGGDNTEAFF.

The chain employs TRBV10-3 and TRBJ2-2; no firm D call. Germline CDR1 reads ENHRY; CDR2 reads SYGVKD. The CDR3 loop spans 13 amino acids. V was clipped by 10 bases and J by 4 bases, with 13 bases between them. The CDR3 protein is CATLRTGTGELFF. The CDR3 bases are TGTGCCACCCTTAGGACCGGCACCGGGGAGCTGTTTTTT.

The V call is TRBV5-5, the J call TRBJ2-7; D is ambiguous. The CDR3 totals 14 residues. Germline CDR1 reads SGHKS; CDR2 reads YYEKEE (reference sequence). The V and J ends lost 0 bases and 2 bases respectively, with 9 bases between them. The CDR3 protein is CASSLEVGPYEQYV. CDR3 in DNA: TGTGCCAGCAGCTTGGAGGTCGGCCCCTACGAGCAGTACGTC.